These 5 T cell receptor beta chains originate from one sample sequenced in a study of shared clonotypes between healthy human individuals. Measured with immunoSEQ multiplex PCR; TCRdb has only the in-frame clones, and not every one. The sample lists a few million clones; more than 90% were seen once. The sequenced material came from naive CD4+ T cells sorted from blood. As to subset: CD45RA+ positively selected. The source of these receptors is a man aged 18 to 30 in good health.

This clone was recorded only once. The chain uses TRBV9 and TRBJ1-6; no reliable D call. The CDR3 consists of 13 residues. V lost 0 bases and J lost 16, with 14 bases in between. Germline-derived CDR1 and CDR2 are SGDLS and YYNGEE. Here the CDR3 reads CASSVAYGNLLHF. Here the CDR3 DNA reads TGTGCCAGCAGCGTAGCTTATGGAAACTTACTCCACTTT.

The rearrangement joins TRBV30 to TRBJ2-7; 7 bases align to TRBD1. Germline loops: CDR1 GTSNPN, CDR2 SVGIG (reference sequence). V trimming: 6 bases; J trimming: 0 bases; junction bases outside the gene matches: 11. CDR3 length equals 15 residues. The CDR3 reads CACGLSGQASYEQYF. In DNA, the CDR3 is TGTGCCTGCGGTTTATCAGGACAGGCCTCCTACGAGCAGTACTTC.

The rearrangement uses TRBV5-5 and TRBJ2-7; D tentatively fits TRBD1 or TRBD2 (7 bases each). Looked up from germline, CDR1 is SGHKS and CDR2 is YYEKEE (reference sequence). Trimming took 4 bases from V and 0 from J, leaving 20 bases between them. CDR3 size: 17 residues. The CDR3 DNA is TGTGCCAGCAGCAATTGGGAGGGGGCAGGGGCCTCCTACGAGCAGTACTTC. Amino acid sequence: CASSNWEGAGASYEQYF.

This chain joins TRBV6-5 and TRBJ1-2, with D hard to call. Between the trimmed V and J ends, which lost 4 bases and 0 bases, there was a span of 9 bases. From germline, CDR1 is MNHEY and CDR2 SVGAGI. The CDR3 is 14 amino acids. Here the CDR3 DNA reads TGTGCCAGCAGTTCCCCGGCAGCTAACTATGGCTACACCTTC. Protein product: CASSSPAANYGYTF.

The chain recombines TRBV6-6 with TRBJ1-1; no firm D call. The length of the CDR3 is 14 residues. Germline V gene data show CDR1 as MNHNY and CDR2 as SVGAGI (reference sequence). V lost 6 bases and J lost 4, with 15 bases in between. The CDR3 DNA follows: TGTGCCAGCAGCCACGGGTCCCTTGGCACTGAAGCTTTCTTT. Translated: CASSHGSLGTEAFF.